The rows below give T cell receptor beta chains drawn from one sample of a study of chemoradiotherapy in HPV16-positive cancers. The method was immunoSEQ multiplex PCR; TCRdb's version includes in-frame clones alone and lacks a portion of them. The sample carries some 25,000 clones, approximately 93% recorded once. Sample collection occurred from a patient who underwent chemoradiotherapy. These receptors were taken from a human donor with HPV-associated anogenital cancer. Both conserved end residues are part of each CDR3. The order of the fields is D gene, V gene, J gene, clone size, CDR3 DNA, CDR3 protein. D genes are given only for firm matches. Clone size is stated in some rows and not others, as once, few, many or a class when expanded.

d_gene: -
v_gene: TRBV7-2
j_gene: TRBJ2-2
abundance: -
CDR3nt: TGTGCCAGCAGCACAAAACACACCGGGGAGCTGTTTTTT
CDR3aa: CASSTKHTGELFF

d_gene: TRBD2
v_gene: TRBV5-1
j_gene: TRBJ2-2
abundance: -
CDR3nt: TGCGCCAGCAGCTTCGCCGGGGGGACCGGGGAGCTGTTTTTT
CDR3aa: CASSFAGGTGELFF

d_gene: TRBD2
v_gene: TRBV9
j_gene: TRBJ2-5
abundance: once
CDR3nt: TGTGCCAGCAGCGCCCAGACTAGCGGGCGTAGGAGGCGGGAGACCCAGTACTTC
CDR3aa: CASSAQTSGRRRRETQYF

d_gene: -
v_gene: TRBV10-3
j_gene: TRBJ2-2
abundance: -
CDR3nt: TGTGCCATCAGTGAAGGAGGTATCTACACCGGGGAGCTGTTTTTT
CDR3aa: CAISEGGIYTGELFF

d_gene: TRBD2
v_gene: TRBV7-6
j_gene: TRBJ2-7
abundance: once
CDR3nt: TGTGCCAGCAGCTCGAAGACTAGCGGGAGATACGAGCAGTACTTC
CDR3aa: CASSSKTSGRYEQYF

d_gene: TRBD1
v_gene: TRBV2
j_gene: TRBJ2-1
abundance: -
CDR3nt: TGTGCCAGCAGCGGGGACAGGGGGGGGATCAGCTCCTACAATGAGCAGTTCTTC
CDR3aa: CASSGDRGGISSYNEQFF

d_gene: -
v_gene: TRBV5-4
j_gene: TRBJ2-1
abundance: -
CDR3nt: TGTGCCAGCAGCTTTGGCGGATCGTTAGGGATGAATGAGCAGTTCTTC
CDR3aa: CASSFGGSLGMNEQFF

d_gene: -
v_gene: TRBV2
j_gene: TRBJ1-4
abundance: -
CDR3nt: TGTGCCAGCATGGGGGACCGACTGGACTTTAATGAAAAACTGTTTTTT
CDR3aa: CASMGDRLDFNEKLFF

d_gene: -
v_gene: TRBV27
j_gene: TRBJ1-1
abundance: -
CDR3nt: TGTGCCGGCAGTTTATCCCAACATGCTGAAGCTTTCTTT
CDR3aa: CAGSLSQHAEAFF

d_gene: -
v_gene: TRBV2
j_gene: TRBJ2-7
abundance: -
CDR3nt: TGTGCCAGCATCTACGCAGGTGGCGAGCAGTACTTC
CDR3aa: CASIYAGGEQYF

d_gene: -
v_gene: TRBV9
j_gene: TRBJ1-1
abundance: -
CDR3nt: TGTGCCAGCAGCGTTCCAAGCTTGGGCAAAGCTTTCTTT
CDR3aa: CASSVPSLGKAFF

d_gene: -
v_gene: TRBV9
j_gene: TRBJ2-1
abundance: -
CDR3nt: TGTGCCAGCAGCCCCTCCTCGCGGTACAATGAGCAGTTCTTC
CDR3aa: CASSPSSRYNEQFF

d_gene: -
v_gene: TRBV5-4
j_gene: TRBJ2-7
abundance: once
CDR3nt: TGTGCCAGCAGCTTATTTCCCACGGGTTACGAGCAGTACTTC
CDR3aa: CASSLFPTGYEQYF

d_gene: -
v_gene: TRBV6-6
j_gene: TRBJ1-1
abundance: -
CDR3nt: TGTGCCAGCATCAGAGTCGGCACTGAAGCTTTCTTT
CDR3aa: CASIRVGTEAFF

d_gene: -
v_gene: TRBV5-1
j_gene: TRBJ2-7
abundance: -
CDR3nt: TGCGCCAGCAGCTTGCATGGGGACAACTCCTACGAGCAGTACTTC
CDR3aa: CASSLHGDNSYEQYF

d_gene: TRBD1
v_gene: TRBV9
j_gene: TRBJ2-7
abundance: -
CDR3nt: TGTGCCAGCAGCGTAGGGGACAGTAGCTCCTACGAGCAGTACTTC
CDR3aa: CASSVGDSSSYEQYF

d_gene: -
v_gene: TRBV2
j_gene: TRBJ1-2
abundance: -
CDR3nt: TGTGCCAGCAGCGGGACCCCTGGGGGGGGCTACACCTTC
CDR3aa: CASSGTPGGGYTF

d_gene: -
v_gene: TRBV28
j_gene: TRBJ1-5
abundance: -
CDR3nt: TGTGCCAGCAGACAAACAGGTTTAGGGCCCCAGCATTTT
CDR3aa: CASRQTGLGPQHF

d_gene: -
v_gene: TRBV6-1
j_gene: TRBJ2-7
abundance: -
CDR3nt: TGTGCCAGCAGTGATCAGGGAACAATGGGCGAGCAGTACTTC
CDR3aa: CASSDQGTMGEQYF

d_gene: -
v_gene: TRBV28
j_gene: TRBJ2-1
abundance: -
CDR3nt: TGTGCCAGCAGTTTAGGCGGGACGGTAGAGTATGAGCAGTTCTTC
CDR3aa: CASSLGGTVEYEQFF

d_gene: -
v_gene: TRBV6-1
j_gene: TRBJ1-5
abundance: once
CDR3nt: TGTGCCAGCAGTGAATGGAGCGCCCGTAGTGAGCCCCAGCATTTT
CDR3aa: CASSEWSARSEPQHF

d_gene: -
v_gene: TRBV25-1
j_gene: TRBJ2-5
abundance: -
CDR3nt: TGTGCCAGCAGTGAATTTAGGGGAGCAGGAGAGACCCAGTACTTC
CDR3aa: CASSEFRGAGETQYF

d_gene: -
v_gene: TRBV7-3
j_gene: TRBJ2-3
abundance: -
CDR3nt: TGTGCCAGCAGCTTAACCCGGGGGGATACGCAGTATTTT
CDR3aa: CASSLTRGDTQYF

d_gene: TRBD1
v_gene: TRBV18
j_gene: TRBJ1-5
abundance: -
CDR3nt: TGTGCCAGCTCACCTGGGACAGGCAATCAGCCCCAGCATTTT
CDR3aa: CASSPGTGNQPQHF

d_gene: TRBD1
v_gene: TRBV10-3
j_gene: TRBJ1-2
abundance: -
CDR3nt: TGTGCCATCAGCGCGACAGGGATCTATGGCTACACCTTC
CDR3aa: CAISATGIYGYTF

d_gene: TRBD2
v_gene: TRBV2
j_gene: TRBJ2-4
abundance: -
CDR3nt: TGTGCCAGCAGTTCGCTAGCGGCAGAAAACATTCAGTACTTC
CDR3aa: CASSSLAAENIQYF

d_gene: -
v_gene: TRBV4-3
j_gene: TRBJ1-2
abundance: -
CDR3nt: TGCGCCAGCAGCCAAGTAGGGGCTTTGGGCTATGGCTACACCTTC
CDR3aa: CASSQVGALGYGYTF

d_gene: -
v_gene: TRBV28
j_gene: TRBJ1-3
abundance: -
CDR3nt: TGTGCCAGCAGTCACGGACAGGGAAACACCATATATTTT
CDR3aa: CASSHGQGNTIYF

d_gene: -
v_gene: TRBV6-1
j_gene: TRBJ1-5
abundance: -
CDR3nt: TGTGCCAGCAGAGTGGGGCTTCAGGAGCCCCAGCATTTT
CDR3aa: CASRVGLQEPQHF

d_gene: TRBD1
v_gene: TRBV7-9
j_gene: TRBJ2-5
abundance: -
CDR3nt: TGTGCCAGCAGCCTAGGGACAGGGGCTCGGGAGACCCAGTACTTC
CDR3aa: CASSLGTGARETQYF

d_gene: -
v_gene: TRBV28
j_gene: TRBJ2-1
abundance: -
CDR3nt: TGTGCCAGCGTTGGGTCAGGCTCGGGAACCTACAATGAGCAGTTCTTC
CDR3aa: CASVGSGSGTYNEQFF

d_gene: -
v_gene: TRBV2
j_gene: TRBJ1-4
abundance: once
CDR3nt: TGTGCCAGCAGTGCGACAGGAGTTCCTAATGAAAAACTGTTTTTT
CDR3aa: CASSATGVPNEKLFF

d_gene: TRBD1
v_gene: TRBV5-1
j_gene: TRBJ1-2
abundance: -
CDR3nt: TGCGCCAGCAGCTTGGGGGACAGGGTCGACTATGGCTACACCTTC
CDR3aa: CASSLGDRVDYGYTF

d_gene: TRBD1
v_gene: TRBV9
j_gene: TRBJ2-1
abundance: -
CDR3nt: TGTGCCAGCACCAAGAAAGGGGGGACAGGGAAATACAATGAGCAGTTCTTC
CDR3aa: CASTKKGGTGKYNEQFF

d_gene: -
v_gene: TRBV6-1
j_gene: TRBJ2-1
abundance: once
CDR3nt: TGTGCCAGCGCGGGACAGCTCTACAATGAGCAGTTCTTC
CDR3aa: CASAGQLYNEQFF

d_gene: -
v_gene: TRBV19
j_gene: TRBJ1-2
abundance: -
CDR3nt: TGTGCCAGTAGTACGCGGTCAGGTAGTGGAGGCTACACCTTC
CDR3aa: CASSTRSGSGGYTF

d_gene: -
v_gene: TRBV28
j_gene: TRBJ1-6
abundance: -
CDR3nt: TGTGCCAGCAGTTTCCCATCTCAGTGGGATTCACCCCTCCACTTT
CDR3aa: CASSFPSQWDSPLHF